Given below is one TCR beta chain in context. CDR1 and CDR2 from the germline V gene are SGHTA and FQGNSA. This CDR3 is 17 amino acids long. V was clipped by 2 bases and J by 3 bases; unmatched bases: 4. This sample was included in a study of blood T cell repertoires in COVID-19. Overall study context: The origin of the acute and convalescent COVID-19 samples was the United States, Italy and Spain.

Original processing methods: For nucleated cells, counts were estimated from reference gene primer amplification. TCRdb keeps only in-frame clones here, not all; method: immunoSEQ multiplex PCR. V, J and clone size were drawn from that table, and D and trimming were deduced from the DNA. The sample has under 250,000 clones, roughly 85% seen once; the top ten hold 8.5% to 9.5%. Sequencing was performed on PBMCs or T cells enriched from blood (not recorded which). The chain links TRBV7-2 to TRBJ2-2; TRBD1 aligns across 12 bases. This receptor was obtained from a woman aged 45-59 years with acute COVID-19. The CDR3 bases are TGTGCCAGCAGCTTAAAGGGGGACAGGGGGCACACCGGGGAGCTGTTTTTT. The encoded protein is CASSLKGDRGHTGELFF.